One sample yielded the 23 T cell receptor beta chains listed below, sequenced in a study of cytomegalovirus exposure and HLA in healthy donors. 13 Jbeta primers and 60 Vbeta primers were used for the PCR. Here immunoSEQ multiplex PCR was the method, and the copy in TCRdb shows in-frame clones only, minus some. This sample has about 90,000 clones, with roughly 79% found just once. Sequencing was carried out using PBMCs. All receptors come from a young man in good health and CMV-seronegative.

This sequence joins TRBV6-5 and TRBJ2-7, with D possibly being TRBD2 (5 bases). The V and J ends lost 6 bases and 4 bases respectively, with 19 bases between them. This CDR3 spans 15 amino acids. In germline, CDR1 is MNHEY, CDR2 SVGAGI. The DNA for the CDR3 is TGTGCCAGCAGCCCCGGGGTGAGCAAGCATTACGAGCAGTACTTC. Its translation is CASSPGVSKHYEQYF.

V gene TRBV6-6 combines with J gene TRBJ1-1; D is uncertain. V was trimmed by 6 bases and J by 3 bases, leaving 14 bases between them. The CDR3 loop spans 14 amino acids. CDR1 and CDR2 (germline): MNHNY, SVGAGI (reference sequence). CDR3 coding DNA: TGTGCCAGCAGGGAACAACTGAGGGACACTGAAGCTTTCTTT. It is translated as CASREQLRDTEAFF.

In its sample, this clone was seen once. The rearrangement joins TRBV19 to TRBJ1-4; D is perhaps TRBD1 (6 bases). Trimming took off 6 bases at V and 2 bases at J, with 16 bases between the two ends. The CDR3 sequence is 16 residues long. In germline, CDR1 is LNHDA, CDR2 SQIVND (reference sequence). CDR3 amino acids: CASRPPGAPTNEKLFF. CDR3 DNA: TGTGCCAGTAGGCCCCCAGGGGCGCCTACTAATGAAAAACTGTTTTTT. Supplemented by reference TRBV19 and TRBJ1-4, the full variable domain reads DGGITQSPKYLFRKEGQNVTLSCEQNLNHDAMYWYRQDPGQGLRLIYYSQIVNDFQKGDIAEGYSVSREKKESFPLTVTSAQKNPTAFYLCASRPPGAPTNEKLFFGSGTQLSVL.

This sequence joins TRBV2 and TRBJ2-7, with TRBD2 as a possible D gene (7 bases). Between the trimmed V and J ends, which lost 2 bases and 6 bases, there was a span of 17 bases. This CDR3 spans 15 amino acids. Per germline, CDR1 SNHLY and CDR2 FYNNEI. CDR3 amino acids: CASSERGLRGREQYV. CDR3 sequence (DNA): TGTGCCAGCAGTGAAAGAGGTTTGCGGGGGCGCGAGCAGTACGTC.

This rearrangement joins TRBV7-6 to TRBJ1-2; D not certain. V was shortened by 1 base and J by 8 bases, with 11 bases between the two germline ends. This CDR3 has 13 residues. CDR1 SGHVS and CDR2 FNYEAQ come from the germline V gene. In DNA, the CDR3 is TGTGCCAGCAGCTTAGGGGGAGGGCTGGGCTACACCTTC. It translates to CASSLGGGLGYTF.

The chain is built from TRBV19 and TRBJ1-5, with 7 nucleotides matching TRBD1. Germline V gene data show CDR1 as LNHDA and CDR2 as SQIVND (reference sequence). The CDR3 has 16 amino acids. Trimming cost V 3 bases and J 3 bases; bases outside gene matches: 8. CDR3 region: CASSIIRTGTNQPQHF. Here the CDR3 DNA reads TGTGCCAGTAGTATTATCCGGACAGGCACCAATCAGCCCCAGCATTTT.

The sample holds one count of this clone. The rearrangement uses TRBV7-3 and TRBJ2-2; the D gene is possibly TRBD1 (6 bases). This CDR3 has 15 residues. CDR1 and CDR2 (germline): SGHTA, FQGTGA. Trimming cost V 3 bases and J 0 bases, with 8 bases left between them. The CDR3 is CASSFGTPNTGELFF. The CDR3 nucleotides are TGTGCCAGCAGCTTCGGGACACCGAACACCGGGGAGCTGTTTTTT.

This chain connects TRBV25-1 to TRBJ1-4, with D maybe TRBD1 (5 bases). The germline gives CDR1 MGHDK, CDR2 SYGVNS. Trimming shortened V by 1 base and J by 6 bases, and 12 bases separated the two germline ends. The CDR3 loop spans 15 amino acids. CDR3 DNA: TGTGCCAGCAGTGAATCCGGCAGGGTGGATGAAAAACTGTTTTTT. This codes for CASSESGRVDEKLFF.

The V call is TRBV2, the J call TRBJ1-2; D unclear. Per the germline V gene, CDR1 is SNHLY and CDR2 is FYNNEI. Trimming left V 2 bases short and J 7 bases short, with 11 bases between. The CDR3 is 13 amino acids. The CDR3, as DNA: TGTGCCAGCAGTGAATATGGTCAGTCTGGCTACACCTTC. It translates to CASSEYGQSGYTF.

The genes are TRBV7-9 and TRBJ2-1; TRBD1 matches 10 bases. Germline V gene lookup returns CDR1 SEHNR and CDR2 FQNEAQ (reference sequence). Germline trimming cut 5 bases from V and 6 bases from J; bases unmatched to any gene: 4. This CDR3 is 14 amino acids long. In nucleotides, the CDR3 is TGTGCCAGCAGCGCCGGACAGGGGGGCAATGAGCAGTTCTTC. Its protein product is CASSAGQGGNEQFF.

The rearrangement uses TRBV6-6 and TRBJ2-7; a possible D gene is TRBD2 (5 bases). The germline CDR1 and CDR2 sequences are MNHNY and SVGAGI (reference sequence). V was trimmed by 6 bases and J by 7 bases, leaving 22 bases between them. This CDR3 is built from 15 residues. The CDR3 protein is CASSLTRGFSDEQYV. The DNA of the CDR3 is TGTGCCAGCAGCTTAACTAGAGGGTTTTCAGATGAGCAGTACGTC.

The chain has TRBV28 and TRBJ1-5, with D unclear. The CDR3 has 15 amino acids. V was clipped by 2 bases and J by 3 bases, with 11 bases between them. The germline V gene encodes CDR1 MDHEN and CDR2 SYDVKM. Here the CDR3 reads CASSLGREYNQPQHF. CDR3 coding DNA: TGTGCCAGCAGTTTAGGGAGAGAGTACAATCAGCCCCAGCATTTT.

The chain uses TRBV7-9 and TRBJ2-3; 7 nucleotides match TRBD1. With V trimmed by 5 bases and J by 2 bases, 7 bases remained unmatched. CDR3 length: 15 amino acids. From germline, CDR1 is SEHNR and CDR2 FQNEAQ (reference sequence). The CDR3 coding sequence is TGTGCCAGCAGCGCCCGGGACAGAAACACAGATACGCAGTATTTT. Encoded protein: CASSARDRNTDTQYF.

This chain connects TRBV7-6 to TRBJ1-1, with D hard to call. Trimming shortened V by 5 bases and J by 6 bases, and 25 bases separated the two germline ends. The CDR3 totals 17 residues. CDR1 and CDR2 (germline): SGHVS, FNYEAQ. The CDR3 DNA reads as TGTGCCAGCAGCCCAGGCCTTGAGGATCCGGGGTTCTCTGAAGCTTTCTTT. Amino acid sequence: CASSPGLEDPGFSEAFF.

The chain recombines TRBV7-2 with TRBJ1-1, with TRBD1 as a possible D gene (6 bases). The length of the CDR3 is 16 residues. The V end was cut by 4 bases, the J end by 3 bases, with 18 bases between. Per the germline V gene, CDR1 is SGHTA and CDR2 is FQGNSA. CDR3 loop: CASSSFGGTIDTEAFF. The DNA for the CDR3 is TGTGCCAGCAGCTCCTTCGGGGGGACAATAGACACTGAAGCTTTCTTT. Looking up the rest from reference TRBV7-2 and TRBJ1-1 gives the full variable domain: GAGVSQSPSNKVTEKGKDVELRCDPISGHTALYWYRQSLGQGLEFLIYFQGNSAPDKSGLPSDRFSAERTGGSVSTLTIQRTQQEDSAVYLCASSSFGGTIDTEAFFGQGTRLTVV.

The chain joins TRBV5-4 to TRBJ2-7; D perhaps matches TRBD1 (5 bases). The germline CDR1 and CDR2 sequences are SGHNT and YYREEE (reference sequence). This CDR3 region has 14 residues. The ends were cut back, 4 bases at V and 7 bases at J, with 18 bases in the middle. The CDR3 region is CASSPSWGLGEQYF. The CDR3 DNA reads as TGTGCCAGCAGCCCGAGTTGGGGCCTCGGGGAGCAGTACTTC. Combining the CDR3 with reference TRBV5-4 and TRBJ2-7 gives the whole variable domain ETGVTQSPTHLIKTRGQQVTLRCSSQSGHNTVSWYQQALGQGPQFIFQYYREEENGRGNFPPRFSGLQFPNYSSELNVNALELDDSALYLCASSPSWGLGEQYFGPGTRLTVT.

Worth noting for this clone: Different DNA sequences within this sample yield the same CDR3. The CDR3 DNA reads as TGTGCCAGCAGCTTAGAGGGGGTTATCAATAGCGAAAAACTGTTTTTT. This translates into CASSLEGVINSEKLFF. The J gene is TRBJ1-4, the V gene TRBV7-2, with a tentative D call TRBD1 (6 bases). Germline values: CDR1 SGHTA, CDR2 FQGNSA. The CDR3 spans 16 residues. V was pared by 1 base and J by 8 bases, with 17 bases between.

This clone was observed a few times. The CDR3 nucleotides are TGTGCCAGCAGTCAATACGGACAGGGAGGTGGTGGCTACACCTTC. Protein: CASSQYGQGGGGYTF. The chain combines TRBV27 with TRBJ1-2, with TRBD1 identical over 8 bases. Germline V gene data show CDR1 as MNHEY and CDR2 as SMNVEV (reference sequence). This CDR3 has 15 residues. Trimming removed 5 bases from V and 7 bases from J; junction bases left unmatched: 12.

This clone was observed a single time. The chain uses TRBV7-8 and TRBJ1-3, with 9 bases aligning to TRBD1. The junction had 7 bases not matched to a gene; V was cut back by 3 bases and J by 1 base. The CDR3 is 17 amino acids. From germline, CDR1 is SGHVS and CDR2 FQNEAQ. The CDR3 is CASSFLTGGASGNTIYF. For the CDR3, the DNA is TGTGCCAGCAGCTTTTTAACAGGGGGCGCTTCTGGAAACACCATATATTTT. Variable domain in full (rest from reference TRBV7-8 and TRBJ1-3): GAGVSQSPRYKVAKRGQDVALRCDPISGHVSLFWYQQALGQGPEFLTYFQNEAQLDKSGLPSDRFFAERPEGSVSTLKIQRTQQEDSAVYLCASSFLTGGASGNTIYFGEGSWLTVV.

The CDR3 reads CASSVPRRGVNTEAFF. CDR3 coding DNA: TGTGCCAGCAGTGTCCCGAGACGGGGAGTGAACACTGAAGCTTTCTTT. The J gene is TRBJ1-1, the V gene TRBV6-1, with unresolved D. Trimming took off 4 bases at V and 0 bases at J, with 15 bases between the two ends. Germline CDR1 is MNHNS and CDR2 is SASEGT. The CDR3 extends over 16 amino acids.

This chain joins TRBV7-2 and TRBJ1-1, with a weak D call TRBD1 (5 bases). The CDR3 consists of 13 residues. V was pared by 1 base and J by 9 bases, with 12 bases between. Per the germline V gene, CDR1 is SGHTA and CDR2 is FQGNSA. The CDR3 DNA is TGTGCCAGCAGCTTAGGGCATCGGGGGAAAGCTTTCTTT. It yields the protein CASSLGHRGKAFF.

The chain uses TRBV7-8 and TRBJ1-4, with a tentative D call TRBD1 (6 bases). The CDR3 length is 16 residues. V was pared by 3 bases and J by 8 bases, with 19 bases between. CDR1 and CDR2 (germline): SGHVS, FQNEAQ. CDR3 sequence reads: CASSLGGWTVTEKLFF. The CDR3 DNA sequence: TGTGCCAGCAGCTTGGGTGGGTGGACAGTTACGGAAAAACTGTTTTTT.

The genes are TRBV28 and TRBJ1-4; a weak D match, TRBD1 (5 bases). This CDR3 is built from 15 residues. Trimming took 4 bases from V and 0 from J, leaving 9 bases between them. Germline V gene data show CDR1 as MDHEN and CDR2 as SYDVKM. The CDR3 nucleotides read TGTGCCAGCAGTTCAGCGGGGGCAACTAATGAAAAACTGTTTTTT. Translated: CASSSAGATNEKLFF.